The rows below give T cell receptor beta chains drawn from one sample of a study of Graves' ophthalmopathy and Graves' hyperthyroidism. TCRdb reprocessed the multiplex PCR reads via MiXCR and lists one record per CDR3 protein. In the table there are 900,000 to 1,200,000 distinct CDR3 sequences, 35% to 45% of which are singletons. Specimen: peripheral blood or thyroid tissue (not recorded which). The source is an adult man with Graves' hyperthyroidism. The CDR3 runs from the conserved cysteine through the conserved F or W. The order of the fields is J gene, clone size, D gene, V gene, CDR3 protein, CDR3 DNA. A D gene is named only where the DNA matches it firmly. Only some rows state a clone size, as once, few, many or a class for expanded clones.

>TRBJ2-5|many|NA|TRBV29-1
CSGHITTPGLLTQYF
TGCAGCGGACATATAACCACCCCGGGACTCCTGACCCAGTACTTC
>TRBJ2-7|many|NA|TRBV7-8
CASSCSGCLEQYF
TGTGCCAGCAGCTGCTCAGGGTGTCTCGAGCAGTACTTC
>TRBJ1-5|many|NA|TRBV2
CASRDSDFQPQHF
TGTGCCAGCAGGGACAGTGATTTTCAGCCCCAGCATTTT
>TRBJ1-5|NA|NA|TRBV4-1
CASSQDSEEVRPQHF
TGCGCCAGCAGCCAAGATTCGGAGGAGGTGCGGCCCCAGCATTTT
>TRBJ2-7|NA|NA|TRBV7-9
CASSLEGELYF
TGTGCCAGCAGCTTAGAAGGGGAGCTGTACTTC
>TRBJ2-2|NA|TRBD2|TRBV9
CASSVDSAGGLPGELFF
TGTGCCAGCAGCGTAGATTCAGCGGGAGGGCTTCCCGGGGAGCTGTTTTTT
>TRBJ1-6|many|NA|TRBV10-3
CAISQPLQGRNSPLHF
TGTGCCATCAGTCAACCGCTGCAGGGCCGAAATTCACCCCTCCACTTT
>TRBJ1-5|many|NA|TRBV7-9
CASSQDAFNQPQHF
TGTGCCAGCAGCCAGGACGCGTTCAACCAGCCCCAGCATTTT
>TRBJ2-7|few|NA|TRBV20-1
CSARGLDRFSYEQYF
TGCAGTGCTAGGGGACTCGACAGGTTCTCCTACGAGCAGTACTTC
>TRBJ2-5|NA|NA|TRBV10-1
CASSESRRGQETQYF
TGCGCCAGCAGTGAGTCAAGGCGCGGACAAGAGACCCAGTACTTC
>TRBJ2-7|few|TRBD2|TRBV5-1
CASSRAGTSGRNSYEQYF
TGCGCCAGCAGCCGGGCCGGGACTAGCGGGAGAAACTCCTACGAGCAGTACTTC
>TRBJ1-1|few|NA|TRBV5-1
CASSGNTGGNTEAFF
TGCGCCAGCAGCGGAAACACGGGGGGGAACACTGAAGCTTTCTTT
>TRBJ2-7|NA|TRBD2|TRBV20-1
CSALLSGRYPYEQYF
TGCAGTGCTCTCCTTAGCGGGAGGTATCCCTACGAGCAGTACTTC
>TRBJ1-1|NA|NA|TRBV20-1
CSARPIRGQVRLNTEAFF
TGCAGTGCTAGACCCATTCGGGGGCAGGTTAGGTTGAACACTGAAGCTTTCTTT
>TRBJ1-4|many|NA|TRBV6-5
CASSYSGEKLFF
TGTGCCAGCAGTTACTCCGGAGAAAAACTGTTTTTT
>TRBJ2-5|NA|NA|TRBV7-9
CASSEQRQTLGTQYF
TGTGCCAGCAGTGAACAGCGGCAGACACTAGGGACCCAGTACTTC
>TRBJ2-5|NA|TRBD2|TRBV11-2
CASSTTSGRSQETQYF
TGTGCCAGCAGCACAACTAGCGGGAGGTCCCAAGAGACCCAGTACTTC
>TRBJ2-7|many|NA|TRBV5-5
CASSRDSGVEQYF
TGTGCCAGCAGCCGAGACAGTGGGGTCGAGCAGTACTTC
>TRBJ1-1|NA|TRBD1|TRBV29-1
CSAEGTGALIF
TGCAGCGCCGAGGGGACAGGTGCCCTTATCTTT
>TRBJ2-7|many|NA|TRBV7-9
CATNQGYEQYF
TGTGCCACGAACCAGGGCTACGAGCAGTACTTC
>TRBJ1-6|few|TRBD1|TRBV7-8
CASSRDRGEHSPLHF
TGTGCCAGCAGTCGGGACAGGGGCGAACATTCACCCCTCCACTTT
>TRBJ1-2|few|TRBD1|TRBV12-3/TRBV12-4
CASNPLDRNYGYTF
TGTGCCAGCAACCCCCTGGACAGGAACTATGGCTACACCTTC
>TRBJ1-5|many|TRBD1|TRBV20-1
CSAINPRTGQGRQPQHF
TGCAGTGCTATTAATCCCCGGACGGGACAGGGTCGACAGCCCCAGCATTTT
>TRBJ2-6|many|NA|TRBV7-3
CASSRLGGVGANVLTF
TGTGCCAGCAGCCGTCTAGGGGGGGTAGGGGCCAACGTCCTGACTTTC
>TRBJ1-6|few|NA|TRBV20-1
CSASIEGSSYNSPLHF
TGCAGTGCCAGCATCGAGGGAAGCTCCTATAATTCACCCCTCCACTTT
>TRBJ2-7|few|NA|TRBV4-3
CASSQDNRGYEQYF
TGCGCCAGCAGCCAAGATAACAGAGGTTACGAGCAGTACTTC
>TRBJ1-1|NA|TRBD1|TRBV2
CAGRQGIVTEAFF
TGTGCCGGCCGACAGGGGATTGTCACTGAAGCTTTCTTT
>TRBJ1-4|NA|NA|TRBV7-8
CASRSGTPKKLFF
TGTGCCAGCAGGTCTGGGACTCCTAAAAAACTGTTTTTT
>TRBJ1-2|once|NA|TRBV29-1
CSVGGGKFYGYTF
TGCAGCGTTGGAGGAGGAAAATTCTATGGCTACACCTTC
>TRBJ1-2|many|TRBD1|TRBV20-1
CSARDPRGLGVGYTF
TGCAGTGCTAGAGATCCCAGGGGGCTTGGTGTAGGCTACACCTTC
>TRBJ1-6|few|NA|TRBV10-3
CAISECCGGRRSSPLHF
TGTGCCATCAGTGAGTGCTGTGGAGGCCGTCGAAGTTCACCCCTCCACTTT
>TRBJ2-5|many|NA|TRBV19
CASSAGGLGETQYF
TGTGCCAGTAGTGCCGGGGGCCTGGGTGAGACCCAGTACTTC